A selection of T cell receptor beta chains follows, all from one sample in a study of T cells in localized non-small cell lung cancer. Generated by immunoSEQ multiplex PCR, the TCRdb table keeps only in-frame clones and is missing some. In the table there are tens of thousands of clones, roughly 80% of which are singletons. The sequences come from peripheral blood, collected before any cancer treatment. The receptor source for this set is a male donor older than 55 with stage III squamous cell lung carcinoma. Each CDR3 is given with its conserved first and last residue. A D gene is named only where the DNA matches it firmly. Clone size is not always given. Where it is, it says once, few, many or a class for expanded clones.

d_call clone_size j_call v_call cdr3_nt cdr3_aa
TRBD1 . TRBJ1-1 TRBV9 TGTGCCAGCAGCGTTACAGGGGTCGTCACTGAAGCTTTCTTT CASSVTGVVTEAFF
. once TRBJ1-5 TRBV18 TGTGCCAGCTCACCACAAGAGAGCAATCAGCCCCAGCATTTT CASSPQESNQPQHF
. . TRBJ1-3 TRBV5-1 TGCGCCAGCAGTCAGGCCAAAGGAACCGACACCATATATTTT CASSQAKGTDTIYF
. . TRBJ1-2 TRBV6-6 TGTGCCAGCAGTTACTCGAGCGGCTTGGTCAACTATGGCTACACCTTC CASSYSSGLVNYGYTF
. . TRBJ1-2 TRBV14 TGTGCCAGCAGCCAAGGAAATAGCTATGGCTACACCTTC CASSQGNSYGYTF
. . TRBJ1-5 TRBV19 TGTGCCAGTAGTAATCGACAGGCCCCTAATCAGCCCCAGCATTTT CASSNRQAPNQPQHF
TRBD1 . TRBJ1-3 TRBV5-4 TGTGCCAGCAGCACCCCGGGACAGGATTACTCTGGAAACACCATATATTTT CASSTPGQDYSGNTIYF
. . TRBJ1-4 TRBV15 TGTGCCACCAGCAGAGTCCAGGGGAAAAATGAAAAACTGTTTTTT CATSRVQGKNEKLFF
. . TRBJ1-6 TRBV7-9 TGTGCCAGTTCCAGGACAGACTCACCCCTCCACTTT CASSRTDSPLHF
. . TRBJ2-1 TRBV5-6 TGTGCCAGCAGCCCAGGGTGGGGGTACAATGAGCAGTTCTTC CASSPGWGYNEQFF
. . TRBJ1-4 TRBV6-1 TGTGCCAGCAGAACAAATGAAAAACTGTTTTTT CASRTNEKLFF
TRBD1 . TRBJ1-1 TRBV6-1 TGTGCCAGCAGTGACAGGGGGCAGAGGGGGACTGAAGCTTTCTTT CASSDRGQRGTEAFF
TRBD1 . TRBJ2-1 TRBV6-5 TGTGCCAGCGGGACAGGGTGGAATGAGCAGTTCTTC CASGTGWNEQFF
TRBD1 few TRBJ1-6 TRBV4-2 TGTGCCAGCAGCCAATTCACAGGGGATAATTCACCCCTCCACTTT CASSQFTGDNSPLHF
. . TRBJ1-5 TRBV5-5 TGTGCCAGAGGTTGGGCCAATCAGCCCCAGCATTTT CARGWANQPQHF
. . TRBJ1-4 TRBV2 TGTGCCAGCAGTGCTACGTCAACTAATGAAAAACTGTTTTTT CASSATSTNEKLFF
TRBD2 . TRBJ2-3 TRBV10-2 TGCGCCAGCAGCCAGCGGGACACAGATACGCAGTATTTT CASSQRDTDTQYF
TRBD1 . TRBJ2-1 TRBV19 TGTGCCATCTCGGACAGGGGATCCTACAATGAGCAGTTCTTC CAISDRGSYNEQFF
. . TRBJ2-7 TRBV10-2 TGCGCCAGCAGTGGAATTTCGGGGAAAGCCTACGAGCAGTACTTC CASSGISGKAYEQYF
. . TRBJ2-1 TRBV6-6 TGTGCCAGCAGTTACTCTGCGCGAAGCTCCTACAATGAGCAGTTCTTC CASSYSARSSYNEQFF
. . TRBJ2-5 TRBV9 TGTGCCAGCAGCGTGAGGGGGCAAGAGACCCAGTACTTC CASSVRGQETQYF
. . TRBJ1-1 TRBV5-8 TGTGCCAGCAGCTTGGCGAGGAGTAGGAACACTGAAGCTTTCTTT CASSLARSRNTEAFF
. . TRBJ2-1 TRBV30 TGTGCCTGGAGCCCCTCGACGGAGGGTGAGCAGTTCTTC CAWSPSTEGEQFF
TRBD2 . TRBJ2-1 TRBV11-3 TGTGCCAGCAGCCCCGCAGGTAGCGGGAGTCTCGATGAGCAGTTCTTC CASSPAGSGSLDEQFF
. . TRBJ1-5 TRBV19 TGTGCCAGTAGTCCTCAGAAAGGGGATCAGCCCCAGCATTTT CASSPQKGDQPQHF
. few TRBJ2-3 TRBV5-1 TGCGCCAGCAGCTACCAGGTGGGGGGTGGCACAGATACGCAGTATTTT CASSYQVGGGTDTQYF
TRBD2 few TRBJ2-3 TRBV2 TGTGCCAGCAGGGGACTAGCGGGAACAGATACGCAGTATTTT CASRGLAGTDTQYF
. . TRBJ1-1 TRBV5-1 TGCGCCAGCAGCTTGAGGTCCGCTCCGGTGGGCACTGAAGCTTTCTTT CASSLRSAPVGTEAFF
. . TRBJ2-1 TRBV19 TGTGCCAGTAGTATAACAGGAGCCGGCAATGAGCAGTTCTTC CASSITGAGNEQFF
TRBD1 few TRBJ1-1 TRBV29-1 TGCAGCGGGGTAGGGGGCAAGGGGGCCACTGAAGCTTTCTTT CSGVGGKGATEAFF
. . TRBJ1-5 TRBV19 TGTGCCAGTACCCTGGGGGCGGGCAGTAATCAGCCCCAGCATTTT CASTLGAGSNQPQHF
. . TRBJ1-6 TRBV19 TGTGCCAGTAGTATAACGCCAGGGGAGGATTCACCCCTCCACTTT CASSITPGEDSPLHF
. . TRBJ1-4 TRBV9 TGTGCCAGCAGCCAAAACGGAGAAAAACTGTTTTTT CASSQNGEKLFF
. . TRBJ1-1 TRBV5-4 TGTGCCAGCAGCTTGGATATTAACACTGAAGCTTTCTTT CASSLDINTEAFF
. . TRBJ2-3 TRBV19 TGTGCCAGTAGTATCTTGCCAGGGGAGAGCCCAGATACGCAGTATTTT CASSILPGESPDTQYF
TRBD2 . TRBJ2-7 TRBV2 TGTGCCAGCAGGATGACTAGCGGGAGTAACGAGCAGTACTTC CASRMTSGSNEQYF
. once TRBJ1-6 TRBV30 TGTGCCTGGGGGCAGGGAAATTCACCCCTCCACTTT CAWGQGNSPLHF
TRBD1 . TRBJ2-2 TRBV18 TGTGCCAGCTCACCGGGACAGGGGAAGGCCGGGGAGCTGTTTTTT CASSPGQGKAGELFF
. . TRBJ1-2 TRBV19 TGTGCCGGCCTAGGGGACGATTATGGCTACACCTTC CAGLGDDYGYTF
. . TRBJ1-5 TRBV11-2 TGTGCCAGCAGCTTAACGGGGGATCAGCCCCAGCATTTT CASSLTGDQPQHF
. . TRBJ1-5 TRBV2 TGTGCCAGCAGGCCGTCCGCCGGGGTTCAGCCCCAGCATTTT CASRPSAGVQPQHF
. . TRBJ2-1 TRBV2 TGTGCCAGCAGTGACTGGAGGAGCTCCTACAATGAGCAGTTCTTC CASSDWRSSYNEQFF
TRBD2 . TRBJ2-3 TRBV19 TGTGCCAGTAACCTCTTAGCGGGGACCACTAGCACAGATACGCAGTATTTT CASNLLAGTTSTDTQYF
TRBD2 . TRBJ2-3 TRBV6-1 TGTGCCAGTCTAGGCCTAGCGGGGAGGATAGATACGCAGTATTTT CASLGLAGRIDTQYF
. . TRBJ1-1 TRBV5-1 TGCGCCAGCAGCTTGGATCCGGGTATGAACACTGAAGCTTTCTTT CASSLDPGMNTEAFF
. . TRBJ2-3 TRBV6-4 TGTGCCAGCATTACAGGGAACACAGATACGCAGTATTTT CASITGNTDTQYF
. . TRBJ1-6 TRBV7-6 TGTGCCAGCAGTCGTCGGCTAAGAGGTTCACCCCTCCACTTT CASSRRLRGSPLHF
TRBD2 . TRBJ2-2 TRBV7-6 TGTGCCAGCAGCTTAGGAGCCGGACTAGCGGGAACCGGGGAGCTGTTTTTT CASSLGAGLAGTGELFF
. few TRBJ2-2 TRBV14 TGTGCCAGCAGCCAAGCCCCAGGGGACACCGGGGAGCTGTTTTTT CASSQAPGDTGELFF
TRBD1 . TRBJ1-1 TRBV6-1 TGTGCCAACGCACGGACAGGGACAATAATTGAAGCTTTCTTT CANARTGTIIEAFF
. . TRBJ1-1 TRBV7-2 TGTGCCAGCAGCTTAGCGGTTACAGGGTGGGGCACTGAAGCTTTCTTT CASSLAVTGWGTEAFF
TRBD1 . TRBJ2-2 TRBV2 TGTGCCAGCAGCCCGACAGGGGACACCGGGGAGCTGTTTTTT CASSPTGDTGELFF